Presented here are 27 T cell receptor beta chains from one specimen sequenced in a study of cytomegalovirus exposure and HLA in healthy donors. The primer mix had 60 Vbeta and 13 Jbeta primers. This table comes from immunoSEQ multiplex PCR, and its TCRdb copy is limited to in-frame clones, with some not included. This table has fewer than 200,000 clones, around 78% appearing once. Sequencing was carried out using PBMCs. These receptors originate from a female donor in good health and CMV-seronegative.

The chain joins TRBV5-1 to TRBJ2-1, with D tentatively TRBD2 (5 bases). CDR1 and CDR2 (germline): SGHRS, YFSETQ. This CDR3 is built from 14 residues. V was pared by 4 bases and J by 8 bases, with 16 bases between. The CDR3 DNA sequence: TGCGCCAGCAGCCCTCAGAGAGGGTGGCATGAGCAGTTCTTC. It translates to CASSPQRGWHEQFF.

The chain has TRBV25-1 and TRBJ1-3; possibly TRBD1 for D (5 bases). The germline CDR1 and CDR2 sequences are MGHDK and SYGVNS. Trimming removed 2 bases at V and 1 base at J, with 6 bases between. The CDR3 extends over 14 amino acids. For the CDR3, the DNA is TGTGCCAGCAGTGAACCAGGGTCTGGAAACACCATATATTTT. Translated: CASSEPGSGNTIYF.

The V call is TRBV5-8, the J call TRBJ1-5; D is unresolved. Trimming cost V 0 bases and J 11 bases, with 9 bases left between them. Germline V lookup: CDR1 SGHTS, CDR2 YDEGEE. The CDR3 spans 12 residues. The CDR3 DNA follows: TGTGCCAGCAGCTTGGCCCCCGGGACCCAGCATTTT. Protein sequence: CASSLAPGTQHF.

The V and J genes are TRBV4-3 and TRBJ1-1, with a possible D match to TRBD1 (5 bases). Trimming cost V 4 bases and J 1 base, with 10 bases left between them. The CDR3 length is 14 residues. Germline V lookup: CDR1 LGHNA, CDR2 YSLEER. The DNA for the CDR3 is TGCGCCAGCAGCCCCCTCGGGGGGAACACTGAAGCTTTCTTT. The encoded protein is CASSPLGGNTEAFF.

The chain uses TRBV11-2 and TRBJ2-5, with a weak D call TRBD1 (5 bases). The CDR3 is 15 amino acids. Germline V lookup: CDR1 SGHAT, CDR2 FQNNGV. V lost 9 bases and J lost 3, with 20 bases in between. The CDR3: CASNLGAGLEETQYF. The CDR3 DNA follows: TGTGCCAGTAACCTTGGGGCAGGGCTCGAAGAGACCCAGTACTTC.

V and J are TRBV9 and TRBJ2-5; 12 bases match TRBD2. The germline gives CDR1 SGDLS, CDR2 YYNGEE. Trimming removed 3 bases from V and 1 base from J; junction bases left unmatched: 4. CDR3 length: 16 amino acids. CDR3 sequence (DNA): TGTGCCAGCAGCGCCAGGACTAGCGGGGCCCAAGAGACCCAGTACTTC. Amino acid sequence: CASSARTSGAQETQYF. The whole variable domain, filled in from reference TRBV9 and TRBJ2-5, reads DSGVTQTPKHLITATGQRVTLRCSPRSGDLSVYWYQQSLDQGLQFLIQYYNGEERAKGNILERFSAQQFPDLHSELNLSSLELGDSALYFCASSARTSGAQETQYFGPGTRLLVL.

This clone was seen only a few times. This chain uses TRBV11-3 with TRBJ2-2; D remains ambiguous. The length of the CDR3 is 12 residues. The V gene's germline CDR1 is SGHNT and CDR2 YENEEA. Trimming cost V 5 bases and J 5 bases, with 6 bases left between them. DNA for the CDR3: TGTGCCAGCAGCCTATATACCGGGGAGCTGTTTTTT. Residues: CASSLYTGELFF. Together with reference TRBV11-3 and TRBJ2-2, the CDR3 gives the full variable domain: EAGVVQSPRYKIIEKKQPVAFWCNPISGHNTLYWYLQNLGQGPELLIRYENEEAVDDSQLPKDRFSAERLKGVDSTLKIQPAELGDSAVYLCASSLYTGELFFGEGSRLTVL.

In this sample, this clone turned up once. The chain recombines TRBV28 with TRBJ2-4; D is perhaps TRBD2 (5 bases). The CDR3 runs to 13 residues. Trimming left V 8 bases short and J 0 bases short, with 8 bases between. The germline V gene has CDR1 MDHEN and CDR2 SYDVKM. CDR3 sequence: CASFEGAKNIQYF. The CDR3 DNA reads as TGTGCCAGCTTTGAGGGAGCCAAAAACATTCAGTACTTC.

The chain employs TRBV9 and TRBJ2-7; D is undetermined. V was trimmed by 1 base and J by 1 base, leaving 12 bases between them. This CDR3 has 15 amino acids. Germline V gene sequence: CDR1 SGDLS, CDR2 YYNGEE. The CDR3 nucleotides are TGTGCCAGCAGCGTATCTGGCGGAAGTTCCTACGAGCAGTACTTC. Amino acids: CASSVSGGSSYEQYF.

The V call is TRBV29-1, the J call TRBJ2-3, with 11 bases fitting TRBD2. The CDR3 length is 19 residues. V was clipped by 4 bases and J by 4 bases; unmatched bases: 19. The germline gives CDR1 SQVTM, CDR2 ANQGSEA. In DNA form, the CDR3 reads TGCAGCGTTGGGGGAAAGGGAGTAGCGGGAGGGCCTATCGCAGATACGCAGTATTTT. It is translated as CSVGGKGVAGGPIADTQYF.

This chain uses TRBV7-9 with TRBJ2-2; 8 positions agree with TRBD1. Germline CDR1 SEHNR, CDR2 FQNEAQ (reference sequence). V lost 4 bases to trimming and J lost 5 bases; unmatched junction nucleotides: 12. This CDR3 has 17 amino acids. CDR3 sequence: CASSSRSDRVHTGELFF. CDR3 coding DNA: TGTGCCAGCAGCTCGCGCTCGGACAGGGTCCATACCGGGGAGCTGTTTTTT.

CDR3 coding DNA: TGTGCCAGCAGCTTAGCGGGGGGGGGTCAAGAGACCCAGTACTTC. It specifies CASSLAGGGQETQYF. The chain combines TRBV7-9 with TRBJ2-5; TRBD2 agrees at 7 bases. CDR1 and CDR2 from the germline V gene are SEHNR and FQNEAQ (reference sequence). The CDR3 is made up of 15 amino acids. J gave up 2 bases and V 0 bases, and 3 bases lay outside the gene matches.

This rearrangement joins TRBV4-3 to TRBJ2-2; 8 bases agree with TRBD1. Germline V gives CDR1 LGHNA, CDR2 YSLEER. This CDR3 is built from 17 residues. J was trimmed by 6 bases and V by 1 base; bases with no gene match: 10. The DNA of the CDR3 is TGCGCCAGCAGCCAAGGTTTGGCGACAGGGGATCCCGGGGAGCTGTTTTTT. This gives the protein CASSQGLATGDPGELFF.

This sequence joins TRBV7-2 and TRBJ1-5; tentatively, D is TRBD1 (5 bases). Germline V lookup: CDR1 SGHTA, CDR2 FQGNSA. CDR3 length: 13 amino acids. V lost 2 bases, J lost 7 bases, and 9 bases lay in between. The CDR3 DNA sequence: TGTGCCAGCAGCTTATTCCAGGGCCAGCCCCAGCATTTT. It specifies CASSLFQGQPQHF.

The chain combines TRBV2 with TRBJ1-2; tentative D call: TRBD1 (6 bases). Germline lookup yields CDR1 SNHLY and CDR2 FYNNEI. The CDR3 sequence is 12 residues long. Trimming removed 5 bases at V and 2 bases at J, with 6 bases between. The CDR3 nucleotides read TGTGCCAGCAGTACAGGGAACTATGGCTACACCTTC. Residues: CASSTGNYGYTF.

CDR3 loop: CASSLVLANTGELFF. The CDR3 bases are TGTGCCAGCAGCTTAGTGCTAGCCAACACCGGGGAGCTGTTTTTT. The genes are TRBV7-2 and TRBJ2-2, with D possibly matching TRBD2 (5 bases). Per germline, CDR1 SGHTA and CDR2 FQGNSA. V shed 1 base and J shed 2 bases, with 8 bases lying between them. The CDR3 consists of 15 residues.

This clone appeared a few times. The V call is TRBV15, the J call TRBJ2-1, with TRBD1 matching 12 bases. Germline V gene data show CDR1 as LNHNV and CDR2 as YYDKDF (reference sequence). This CDR3 spans 14 amino acids. V shed 5 bases, J shed 8 bases, and the junction held 4 bases outside the gene matches. CDR3 amino acids: CATSRDRGPYEQFF. The CDR3 nucleotides read TGTGCCACCAGCCGGGACAGGGGGCCCTATGAGCAGTTCTTC. Complete variable domain (other parts from reference TRBV15 and TRBJ2-1): DAMVIQNPRYQVTQFGKPVTLSCSQTLNHNVMYWYQQKSSQAPKLLFHYYDKDFNNEADTPDNFQSRRPNTSFCFLDIRSPGLGDTAMYLCATSRDRGPYEQFFGPGTRLTVL.

V usage is TRBV19 and J usage is TRBJ2-3; 7 nucleotides align to TRBD2. Losses at the gene ends were 6 bases for V and 3 bases for J; bases not matched to a gene: 15. The CDR3 runs 17 residues. In germline, CDR1 is LNHDA, CDR2 SQIVND (reference sequence). The CDR3 is CASSIFWREPTTDTQYF. Written as DNA, the CDR3 is TGTGCCAGTAGCATTTTCTGGCGGGAGCCTACGACAGATACGCAGTATTTT.

This rearrangement joins TRBV7-2 to TRBJ2-5; the D gene is possibly TRBD2 (6 bases). The DNA end is more similar to TRBJ2-7, so the J call may be wrong. This CDR3 spans 15 amino acids. Germline CDR1 reads SGHTA; CDR2 reads FQGNSA. The CDR3 nucleotides are TGTGCCAGCAGCCCTCCTGGGGGGATCTCTAGCGAGCAGTACTTC. Translation: CASSPPGGISSEQYF.

The V and J genes are TRBV30 and TRBJ1-5; TRBD1 is a possible D gene (6 bases). Trimming took off 2 bases at V and 2 bases at J, with 16 bases between the two ends. Germline values: CDR1 GTSNPN, CDR2 SVGIG (reference sequence). The CDR3 has 16 residues. CDR3 nucleotide sequence: TGTGCCTGGAGTCTCCAGGGGTTGGTCGGCAATCAGCCCCAGCATTTT. This translates into CAWSLQGLVGNQPQHF.

This clone was seen a handful of times. V is TRBV5-1 and J is TRBJ2-7; 10 bases match TRBD1. CDR1 and CDR2 (germline): SGHRS, YFSETQ. The V segment lost 3 bases and the J segment 6 bases; nucleotides outside the gene matches: 6. The CDR3 consists of 14 residues. CDR3 amino acids: CASSSDRGLSEQYF. CDR3 nucleotides: TGCGCCAGCAGCTCTGACAGGGGGCTTAGCGAGCAGTACTTC.

The gene calls are TRBV10-3 and TRBJ1-2; TRBD1 is a possible D gene (5 bases). Germline CDR1 reads ENHRY; CDR2 reads SYGVKD. CDR3 length equals 14 residues. With 5 bases removed from V and 1 base from J, the gap between germline ends came to 11 bases. The CDR3 DNA follows: TGTGCCATCAGTCCAGGGCCAGATAACTATGGCTACACCTTC. This gives the protein CAISPGPDNYGYTF.

The chain joins TRBV11-2 to TRBJ1-4; no definite D call. The V and J ends lost 5 bases and 0 bases respectively, with 13 bases between them. Germline values: CDR1 SGHAT, CDR2 FQNNGV. The CDR3 is 16 amino acids. In nucleotides, the CDR3 is TGTGCCAGCAGCCCTGCCAACCGCGCAACTAATGAAAAACTGTTTTTT. As protein: CASSPANRATNEKLFF. Based on the CDR3 plus reference TRBV11-2 and TRBJ1-4, the full variable domain is EAGVAQSPRYKIIEKRQSVAFWCNPISGHATLYWYQQILGQGPKLLIQFQNNGVVDDSQLPKDRFSAERLKGVDSTLKIQPAKLEDSAVYLCASSPANRATNEKLFFGSGTQLSVL.

This clone was detected only once. In DNA form, the CDR3 reads TGTGCCAGCCGACTAGCGGGAGGGGGGGAGCTGTTTTTT. Protein sequence: CASRLAGGGELFF. The chain links TRBV7-8 to TRBJ2-2; TRBD2 matches 14 bases. Germline V gene data show CDR1 as SGHVS and CDR2 as FQNEAQ. After removal of 8 bases from V and 8 bases from J, the junction contained 1 base not matched to a gene. The CDR3 sequence is 13 residues long.

The chain employs TRBV2 and TRBJ2-4, with D perhaps TRBD2 (6 bases). The germline V and J ends were trimmed by 4 bases and 8 bases, with 12 bases remaining between them. Germline CDR1 and CDR2: SNHLY and FYNNEI. The CDR3 length is 13 residues. The CDR3 nucleotides read TGTGCCAGCAGTGCCCAGGGAGGACACATTCAGTACTTC. This encodes CASSAQGGHIQYF.

The table lists this clone with a few counts. The CDR3 region is CASSSGLLVPVEQYF. In DNA form, the CDR3 reads TGTGCCAGCAGTTCGGGACTCCTCGTCCCCGTCGAGCAGTACTTC. The rearrangement links TRBV27 to TRBJ2-7, with D tentatively TRBD2 (6 bases). V was clipped by 4 bases and J by 6 bases, with 19 bases between them. CDR3 length: 15 amino acids. The V gene's germline CDR1 is MNHEY and CDR2 SMNVEV (reference sequence).

The V call is TRBV19, the J call TRBJ2-5, with 7 nucleotides matching TRBD2. The CDR3 runs to 15 residues. CDR1 and CDR2 from the germline V gene are LNHDA and SQIVND (reference sequence). V was clipped by 6 bases and J by 5 bases; unmatched bases: 12. This CDR3 is CASRGTGTTLETQYF. For the CDR3, the DNA is TGTGCCAGTAGAGGCACCGGGACTACCCTGGAGACCCAGTACTTC.